The next 18 T cell receptor beta chains were all read from a single sample in a study of identical twins. One entry per CDR3 protein results from TCRdb running MiXCR on the 5' RACE reads. The sample records about 720,000 distinct CDR3 sequences, 15% to 20% being singletons. These data also featured in a second study, about T cells expressing NK-cell markers.

Sequencing was carried out using PBMCs. Every receptor here comes from a woman aged 18-29 years in good health.

This clonotype appeared a few times. The chain links TRBV5-1 to TRBJ2-5; D unresolved. The CDR3 runs to 14 residues. Germline V gene sequence: CDR1 SGHRS, CDR2 YFSETQ. V shed 0 bases and J shed 3 bases, with 9 bases lying between them. The DNA of the CDR3 is TGCGCCAGCAGCTTGGAAATAAGAGAAGAGACCCAGTACTTC. Amino acids: CASSLEIREETQYF.

V gene TRBV20-1 combines with J gene TRBJ2-6; D may correspond to TRBD1 or TRBD2 (5 bases each). Trimming took off 5 bases at V and 2 bases at J, with 19 bases between the two ends. The CDR3 runs to 17 residues. CDR1 DFQATT and CDR2 SNEGSKA come from the germline V gene (reference sequence). The CDR3 is CSAQSGDVPPGANVLTF. CDR3 nucleotides: TGCAGTGCTCAGTCCGGGGACGTCCCGCCTGGGGCCAACGTCCTGACTTTC.

This clonotype has just a few counts. The J gene is TRBJ2-3, the V gene TRBV5-1; D is uncertain. Trimming took off 1 base at V and 0 bases at J, with 9 bases between the two ends. CDR1 and CDR2 (germline): SGHRS, YFSETQ. This CDR3 region has 15 residues. This CDR3 is CASSLPERSTDTQYF. CDR3 in DNA: TGCGCCAGCAGCTTGCCCGAACGTAGCACAGATACGCAGTATTTT. The complete variable domain, with remaining parts taken from reference TRBV5-1 and TRBJ2-3, reads KAGVTQTPRYLIKTRGQQVTLSCSPISGHRSVSWYQQTPGQGLQFLFEYFSETQRNKGNFPGRFSGRQFSNSRSEMNVSTLELGDSALYLCASSLPERSTDTQYFGPGTRLTVL.

V gene TRBV5-1 combines with J gene TRBJ2-7; D call uncertain. V dropped 0 bases and J dropped 7 bases, with 14 bases sitting between them. This CDR3 comprises 14 residues. In germline, CDR1 is SGHRS, CDR2 YFSETQ. The DNA for the CDR3 is TGCGCCAGCAGCTTGGAGGATCGGGTCTTTGAGCAGTACTTC. Translating it yields CASSLEDRVFEQYF.

V and J are TRBV6-1 and TRBJ2-6, with 8 bases identical to TRBD1. The V gene's germline CDR1 is MNHNS and CDR2 SASEGT. The trim removed 7 bases at V and 2 bases at J, leaving 7 bases unmatched. The CDR3 totals 16 residues. CDR3 sequence (DNA): TGTGCCAGCAAGACAGGGGTAGCGGCTGGGGCCAACGTCCTGACTTTC. Its translation is CASKTGVAAGANVLTF.

The chain carries TRBV5-1 and TRBJ2-1; the D gene is possibly TRBD2 (7 bases). Germline V gene data show CDR1 as SGHRS and CDR2 as YFSETQ. The length of the CDR3 is 17 residues. Trimming removed 4 bases from V and 1 base from J, with 18 bases in between. The chain's CDR3 is CASSPKEGGLSYNEQFF. The CDR3 DNA reads as TGCGCCAGCAGCCCGAAAGAGGGGGGGTTATCCTACAATGAGCAGTTCTTC.

This clonotype was observed a few times. The V call is TRBV20-1, the J call TRBJ2-1; TRBD2 matches 8 bases. Germline V gene sequence: CDR1 DFQATT, CDR2 SNEGSKA (reference sequence). V lost 0 bases and J lost 7; bases outside the gene matches: 8. The CDR3 is 15 residues long. The chain's CDR3 is CSARDIGRAGNEQFF. Here the CDR3 DNA reads TGCAGTGCTAGAGATATCGGGAGGGCAGGGAATGAGCAGTTCTTC.

The genes are TRBV29-1 and TRBJ2-1; D gene unclear. Trimming stripped 2 bases from V and 9 bases from J, with 11 bases between. This CDR3 has 12 amino acids. Germline assignment: CDR1 SQVTM and CDR2 ANQGSEA. The CDR3 region has the DNA TGCAGCGTTGAACCGTGGGGTGGTGAGCAGTTCTTC. Translated: CSVEPWGGEQFF.

The J gene is TRBJ2-7, the V gene TRBV30; D unclear. This CDR3 has 14 amino acids. V shed 0 bases and J shed 0 bases, with 9 bases lying between them. Germline CDR1 reads GTSNPN; CDR2 reads SVGIG (reference sequence). The CDR3 DNA reads TGTGCCTGGAGTGTAACTCTCACCTCCTACGAGCAGTACTTC. This translates into CAWSVTLTSYEQYF.

The rearrangement joins TRBV5-5 to TRBJ2-1; weak D call: TRBD2 (5 bases). Trimming pared 3 bases from V and 7 bases from J, leaving 17 bases between. The V gene's germline CDR1 is SGHKS and CDR2 YYEKEE (reference sequence). CDR3 length: 15 amino acids. The CDR3 protein is CASSSTSGSANEQFF. CDR3 coding DNA: TGTGCCAGCAGCTCCACGTCGGGGTCTGCGAATGAGCAGTTCTTC.

The V gene is TRBV5-5, the J gene TRBJ2-3; TRBD2 agrees at 7 bases. The V gene's germline CDR1 is SGHKS and CDR2 YYEKEE (reference sequence). This CDR3 has 16 residues. Trimming took 2 bases from V and 3 from J; bases not matched to a gene: 9. CDR3 residues: CASSFPATGGTDTQYF. The CDR3 DNA follows: TGTGCCAGCAGCTTCCCAGCGACGGGAGGAACAGATACGCAGTATTTT.

This chain uses TRBV9 with TRBJ2-5, with D possibly TRBD2 on 5 matching bases. In germline, CDR1 is SGDLS, CDR2 YYNGEE. CDR3 size: 14 residues. V was cut by 1 base and J by 2 bases, with 9 bases left in between. This chain's CDR3 is CASSVIGGQETQYF. As DNA, the CDR3 is TGTGCCAGCAGCGTAATTGGAGGACAAGAGACCCAGTACTTC.

This clonotype has a handful of counts. The rearrangement joins TRBV7-9 to TRBJ2-7; tentatively, D is TRBD2 (6 bases). The V end lost 0 bases, the J end lost 0 bases, and 15 bases lay between the germline ends. CDR1 and CDR2 (germline): SEHNR, FQNEAQ (reference sequence). The CDR3 is 17 residues long. The CDR3 loop is CASSLADSGLSSYEQYF. Here the CDR3 DNA reads TGTGCCAGCAGCTTAGCCGATAGCGGACTATCCTCCTACGAGCAGTACTTC.

The chain is built from TRBV5-5 and TRBJ2-3; 7 bases match TRBD2. Trimming took 0 bases from V and 5 from J; bases not matched to a gene: 6. The V gene's germline CDR1 is SGHKS and CDR2 YYEKEE (reference sequence). This CDR3 contains 15 residues. The CDR3 region has the DNA TGTGCCAGCAGCTTGGAATGGCGGGGGTTAGATACGCAGTATTTT. The encoded protein is CASSLEWRGLDTQYF.

The rearrangement links TRBV7-2 to TRBJ2-2; 11 bases align to TRBD2. The CDR3 has 15 amino acids. Trimming removed 7 bases from V and 5 bases from J; junction bases left unmatched: 6. The germline CDR1 and CDR2 sequences are SGHTA and FQGNSA. DNA for the CDR3: TGTGCCAGCAACAGGGGACTAGCGGCGACCGGGGAGCTGTTTTTT. It specifies CASNRGLAATGELFF. Full variable domain (remainder filled in from reference TRBV7-2 and TRBJ2-2): GAGVSQSPSNKVTEKGKDVELRCDPISGHTALYWYRQSLGQGLEFLIYFQGNSAPDKSGLPSDRFSAERTGGSVSTLTIQRTQQEDSAVYLCASNRGLAATGELFFGEGSRLTVL.

This clonotype was observed a few times. V and J are TRBV20-1 and TRBJ2-3, with 10 nucleotides matching TRBD2. This CDR3 contains 14 residues. Germline CDR1 and CDR2: DFQATT and SNEGSKA (reference sequence). The J segment lost 1 base and the V segment lost 5 bases, leaving 3 bases of the junction unmatched. In DNA form, the CDR3 reads TGCAGTGCTGACACTAGCGGGGGCACAGATACGCAGTATTTT. It codes for CSADTSGGTDTQYF.

This clonotype was counted between two and nine times. This chain uses TRBV20-1 with TRBJ1-1; D uncertain. The germline gives CDR1 DFQATT, CDR2 SNEGSKA (reference sequence). This CDR3 has 17 residues. V was pared by 0 bases and J by 4 bases, with 21 bases between. The CDR3 reads CSARDRSFPFVRTEAFF. The CDR3 bases are TGCAGTGCTAGAGATCGGTCCTTCCCGTTTGTGCGCACTGAAGCTTTCTTT.

This clonotype came up a few times. The rearrangement links TRBV20-1 to TRBJ2-5; D unclear. The CDR3 loop spans 13 amino acids. Germline loops: CDR1 DFQATT, CDR2 SNEGSKA (reference sequence). V shed 3 bases and J shed 4 bases, with 12 bases lying between them. The CDR3 protein is CSARPPWGETQYF. Written as DNA, the CDR3 is TGCAGTGCTAGGCCCCCGTGGGGAGAGACCCAGTACTTC.